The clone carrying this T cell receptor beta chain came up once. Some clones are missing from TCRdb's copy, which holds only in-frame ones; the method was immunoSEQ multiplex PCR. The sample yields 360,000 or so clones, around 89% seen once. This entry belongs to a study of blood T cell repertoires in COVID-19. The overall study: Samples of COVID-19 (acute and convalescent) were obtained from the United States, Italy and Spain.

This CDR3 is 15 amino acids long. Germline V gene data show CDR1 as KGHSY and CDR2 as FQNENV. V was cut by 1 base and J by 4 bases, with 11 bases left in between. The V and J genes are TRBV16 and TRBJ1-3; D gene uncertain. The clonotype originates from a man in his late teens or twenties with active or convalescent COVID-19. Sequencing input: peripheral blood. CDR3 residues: CASSQLTSRGNTIYF. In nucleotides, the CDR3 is TGTGCCAGCAGCCAATTAACATCCCGAGGAAACACCATATATTTT.